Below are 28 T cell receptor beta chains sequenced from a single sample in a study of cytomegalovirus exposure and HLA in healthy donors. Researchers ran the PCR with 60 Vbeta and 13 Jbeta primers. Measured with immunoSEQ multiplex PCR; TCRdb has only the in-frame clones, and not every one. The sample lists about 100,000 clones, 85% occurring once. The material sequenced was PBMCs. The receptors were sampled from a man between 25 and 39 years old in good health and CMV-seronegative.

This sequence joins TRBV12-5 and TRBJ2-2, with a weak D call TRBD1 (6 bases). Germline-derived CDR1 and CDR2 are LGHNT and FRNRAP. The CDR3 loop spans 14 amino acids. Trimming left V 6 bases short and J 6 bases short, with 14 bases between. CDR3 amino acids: CASGPQGMAGELFF. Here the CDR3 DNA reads TGTGCTAGTGGCCCGCAGGGGATGGCCGGGGAGCTGTTTTTT.

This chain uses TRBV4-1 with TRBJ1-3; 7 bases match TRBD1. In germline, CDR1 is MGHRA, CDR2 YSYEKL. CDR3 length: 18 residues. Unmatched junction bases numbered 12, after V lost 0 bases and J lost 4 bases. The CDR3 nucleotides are TGCGCCAGCAGCCAAGAAAATCTCGACAGGGTGTGGGGAAACACCATATATTTT. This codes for CASSQENLDRVWGNTIYF.

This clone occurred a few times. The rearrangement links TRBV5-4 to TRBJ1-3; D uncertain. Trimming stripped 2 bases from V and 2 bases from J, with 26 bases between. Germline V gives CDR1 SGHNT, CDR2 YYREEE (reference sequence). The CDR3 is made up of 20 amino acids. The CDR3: CASSFPKFRRAASAGNTIYF. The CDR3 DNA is TGTGCCAGCAGCTTTCCAAAATTTCGAAGAGCTGCTAGCGCTGGAAACACCATATATTTT.

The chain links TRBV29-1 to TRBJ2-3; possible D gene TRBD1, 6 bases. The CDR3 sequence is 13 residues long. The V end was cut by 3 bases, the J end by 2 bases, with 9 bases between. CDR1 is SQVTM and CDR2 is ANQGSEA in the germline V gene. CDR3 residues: CSVEDSLTDTQYF. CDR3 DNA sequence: TGCAGCGTTGAGGACAGTCTCACAGATACGCAGTATTTT.

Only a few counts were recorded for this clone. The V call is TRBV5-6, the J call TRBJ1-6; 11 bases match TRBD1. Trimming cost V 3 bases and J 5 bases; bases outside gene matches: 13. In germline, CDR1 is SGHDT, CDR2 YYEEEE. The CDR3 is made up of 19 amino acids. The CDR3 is CASSSRFRDRGLDNSPLHF. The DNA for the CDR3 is TGTGCCAGCAGCTCAAGATTCCGGGACAGGGGGTTGGATAATTCACCCCTCCACTTT.

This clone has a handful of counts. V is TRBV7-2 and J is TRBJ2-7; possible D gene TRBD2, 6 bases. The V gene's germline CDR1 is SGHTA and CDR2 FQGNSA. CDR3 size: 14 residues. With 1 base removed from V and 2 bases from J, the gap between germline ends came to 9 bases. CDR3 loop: CASSLDRGTYEQYF. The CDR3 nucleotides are TGTGCCAGCAGCTTAGATCGCGGGACCTACGAGCAGTACTTC.

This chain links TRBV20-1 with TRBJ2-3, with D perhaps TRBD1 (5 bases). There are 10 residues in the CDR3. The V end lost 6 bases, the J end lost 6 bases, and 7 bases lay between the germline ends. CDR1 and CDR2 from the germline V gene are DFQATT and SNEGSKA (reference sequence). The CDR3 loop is CSAYRDTQYF. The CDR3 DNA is TGCAGTGCATACAGGGATACGCAGTATTTT.

CDR3 nucleotides: TGTGCCTGGGCACCAGCAGGCCATGAGCAGTTCTTC. Protein: CAWAPAGHEQFF. The rearrangement links TRBV30 to TRBJ2-1; D call uncertain. V lost 5 bases and J lost 8, with 13 bases in between. CDR3 length equals 12 residues. Germline V gives CDR1 GTSNPN, CDR2 SVGIG (reference sequence).

Written as DNA, the CDR3 is TGTGCCAGCAGCTTAGGGCTGACGCACTCTGGGGCCAACGTCCTGACTTTC. Translating gives CASSLGLTHSGANVLTF. The V gene is TRBV7-3, the J gene TRBJ2-6; D gene unclear. The CDR3 runs 17 residues. The V end lost 2 bases, the J end lost 0 bases, and 11 bases lay between the germline ends. The V gene's germline CDR1 is SGHTA and CDR2 FQGTGA.

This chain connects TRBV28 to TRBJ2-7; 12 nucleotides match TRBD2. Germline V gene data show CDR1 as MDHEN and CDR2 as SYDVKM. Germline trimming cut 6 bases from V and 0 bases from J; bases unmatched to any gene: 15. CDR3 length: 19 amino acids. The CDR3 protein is CASSHGRIGLAGSSYEQYF. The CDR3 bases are TGTGCCAGCAGCCACGGACGCATTGGACTAGCGGGGTCCTCCTACGAGCAGTACTTC.

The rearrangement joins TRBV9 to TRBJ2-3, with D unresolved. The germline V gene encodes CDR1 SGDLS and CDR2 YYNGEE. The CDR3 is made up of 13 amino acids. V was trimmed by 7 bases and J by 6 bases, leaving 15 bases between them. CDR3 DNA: TGTGCCAGCGTGAGCCTCCCCGCGGATACGCAGTATTTT. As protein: CASVSLPADTQYF. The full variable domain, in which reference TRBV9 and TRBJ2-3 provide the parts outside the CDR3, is DSGVTQTPKHLITATGQRVTLRCSPRSGDLSVYWYQQSLDQGLQFLIQYYNGEERAKGNILERFSAQQFPDLHSELNLSSLELGDSALYFCASVSLPADTQYFGPGTRLTVL.

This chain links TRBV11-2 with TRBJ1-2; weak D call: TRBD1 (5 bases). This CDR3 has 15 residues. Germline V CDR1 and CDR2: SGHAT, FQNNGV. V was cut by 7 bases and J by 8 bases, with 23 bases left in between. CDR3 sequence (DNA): TGTGCCAGCAACACCCAGACGGGGGTATTATCGGGCTACACCTTC. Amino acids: CASNTQTGVLSGYTF. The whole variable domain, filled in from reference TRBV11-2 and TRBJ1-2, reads EAGVAQSPRYKIIEKRQSVAFWCNPISGHATLYWYQQILGQGPKLLIQFQNNGVVDDSQLPKDRFSAERLKGVDSTLKIQPAKLEDSAVYLCASNTQTGVLSGYTFGSGTRLTVV.

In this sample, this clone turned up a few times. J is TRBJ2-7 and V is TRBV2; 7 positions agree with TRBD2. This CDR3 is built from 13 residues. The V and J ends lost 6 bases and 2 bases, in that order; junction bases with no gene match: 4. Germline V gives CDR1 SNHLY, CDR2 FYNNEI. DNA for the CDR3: TGTGCCAGCAGGGGAGGGATACCCTACGAGCAGTACTTC. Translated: CASRGGIPYEQYF.

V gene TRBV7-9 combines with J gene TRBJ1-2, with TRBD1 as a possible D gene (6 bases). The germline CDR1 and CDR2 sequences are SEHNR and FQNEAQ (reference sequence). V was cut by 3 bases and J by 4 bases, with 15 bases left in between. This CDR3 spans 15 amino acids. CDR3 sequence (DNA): TGTGCCAGCAGCTTTCCAGGGGAAGGGGGCTATGGCTACACCTTC. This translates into CASSFPGEGGYGYTF.

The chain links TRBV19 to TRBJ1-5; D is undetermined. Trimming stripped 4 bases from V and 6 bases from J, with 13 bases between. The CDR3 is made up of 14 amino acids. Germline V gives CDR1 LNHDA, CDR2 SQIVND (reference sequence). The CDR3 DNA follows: TGTGCCAGTAGTACCCTTCGGGGAGGTCAGCCCCAGCATTTT. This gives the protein CASSTLRGGQPQHF.

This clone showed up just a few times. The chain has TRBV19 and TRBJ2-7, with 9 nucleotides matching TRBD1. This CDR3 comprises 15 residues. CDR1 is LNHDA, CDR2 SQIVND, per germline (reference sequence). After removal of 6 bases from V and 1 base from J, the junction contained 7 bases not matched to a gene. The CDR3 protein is CASSLRGTGSYEQYF. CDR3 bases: TGTGCCAGTAGCCTCCGAGGGACAGGGTCCTACGAGCAGTACTTC.

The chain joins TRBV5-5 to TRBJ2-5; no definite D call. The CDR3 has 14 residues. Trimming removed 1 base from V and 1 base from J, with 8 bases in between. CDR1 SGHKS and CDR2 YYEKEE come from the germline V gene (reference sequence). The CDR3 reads CASSLNSGQETQYF. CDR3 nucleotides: TGTGCCAGCAGCTTGAACTCGGGCCAAGAGACCCAGTACTTC.

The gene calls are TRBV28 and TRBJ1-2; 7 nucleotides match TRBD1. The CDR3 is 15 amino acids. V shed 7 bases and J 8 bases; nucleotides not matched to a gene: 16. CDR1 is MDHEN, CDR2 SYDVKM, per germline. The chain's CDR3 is CASKKMDRSPRGYTF. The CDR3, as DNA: TGTGCCAGCAAAAAAATGGACAGGTCCCCCCGAGGCTACACCTTC.

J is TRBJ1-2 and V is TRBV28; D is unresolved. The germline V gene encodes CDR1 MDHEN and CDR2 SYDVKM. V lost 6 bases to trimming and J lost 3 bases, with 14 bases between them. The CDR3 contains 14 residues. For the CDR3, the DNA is TGTGCCAGCAGACCAATGCACGGAGACTATGGCTACACCTTC. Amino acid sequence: CASRPMHGDYGYTF.

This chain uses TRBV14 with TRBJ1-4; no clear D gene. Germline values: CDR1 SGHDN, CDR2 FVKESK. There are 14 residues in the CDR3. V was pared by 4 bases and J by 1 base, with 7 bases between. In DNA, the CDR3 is TGTGCCAGCAGCCCGCAGGAAACTAATGAAAAACTGTTTTTT. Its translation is CASSPQETNEKLFF. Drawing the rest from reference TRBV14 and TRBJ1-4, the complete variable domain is EAGVTQFPSHSVIEKGQTVTLRCDPISGHDNLYWYRRVMGKEIKFLLHFVKESKQDESGMPNNRFLAERTGGTYSTLKVQPAELEDSGVYFCASSPQETNEKLFFGSGTQLSVL.

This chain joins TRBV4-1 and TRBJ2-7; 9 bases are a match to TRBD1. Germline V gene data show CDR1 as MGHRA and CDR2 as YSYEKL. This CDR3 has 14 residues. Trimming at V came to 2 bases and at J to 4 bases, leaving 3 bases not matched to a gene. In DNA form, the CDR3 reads TGCGCCAGCAGCCAAAGGACAGGGGTGTACGAGCAGTACTTC. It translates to CASSQRTGVYEQYF.

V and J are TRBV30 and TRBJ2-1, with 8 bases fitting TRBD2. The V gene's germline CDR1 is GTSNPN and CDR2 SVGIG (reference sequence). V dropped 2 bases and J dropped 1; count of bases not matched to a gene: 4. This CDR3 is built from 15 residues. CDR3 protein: CAWSRTGGSYNEQFF. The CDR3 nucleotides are TGTGCCTGGAGTCGTACGGGGGGGTCCTACAATGAGCAGTTCTTC.

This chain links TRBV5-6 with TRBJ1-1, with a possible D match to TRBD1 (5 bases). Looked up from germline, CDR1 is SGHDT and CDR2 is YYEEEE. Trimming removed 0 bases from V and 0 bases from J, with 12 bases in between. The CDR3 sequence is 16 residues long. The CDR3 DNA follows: TGTGCCAGCAGCTTGGACCAGGGTCTGATGAACACTGAAGCTTTCTTT. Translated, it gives CASSLDQGLMNTEAFF.

The CDR3 nucleotides read TGTGCCAGCAGCTCGCGGACAGGTGAATATGGCTACACCTTC. Amino acid sequence: CASSSRTGEYGYTF. The gene calls are TRBV5-4 and TRBJ1-2; 7 nucleotides match TRBD1. The CDR3 consists of 14 residues. The junction had 7 bases not matched to a gene; V was cut back by 3 bases and J by 5 bases. CDR1 is SGHNT, CDR2 YYREEE, per germline (reference sequence).

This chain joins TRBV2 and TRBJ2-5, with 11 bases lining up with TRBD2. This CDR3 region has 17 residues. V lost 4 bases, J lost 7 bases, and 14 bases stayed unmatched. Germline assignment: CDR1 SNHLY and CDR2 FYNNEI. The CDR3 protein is CASSVASGGPPFRTQYF. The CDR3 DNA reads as TGTGCCAGCAGTGTGGCTAGCGGGGGGCCTCCGTTTCGGACCCAGTACTTC.

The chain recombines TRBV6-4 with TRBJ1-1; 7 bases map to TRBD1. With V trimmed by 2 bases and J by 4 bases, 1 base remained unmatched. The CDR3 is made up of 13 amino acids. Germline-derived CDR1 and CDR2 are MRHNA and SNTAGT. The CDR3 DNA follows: TGTGCCAGCAGTGACCAGGGGGGCACTGAAGCTTTCTTT. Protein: CASSDQGGTEAFF.

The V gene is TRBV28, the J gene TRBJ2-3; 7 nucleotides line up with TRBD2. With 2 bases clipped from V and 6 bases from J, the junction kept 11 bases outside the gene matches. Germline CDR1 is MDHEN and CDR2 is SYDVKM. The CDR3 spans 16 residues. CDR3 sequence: CASSLRRQRGVDTQYF. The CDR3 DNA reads TGTGCCAGCAGTTTAAGGCGGCAGCGGGGCGTGGATACGCAGTATTTT.

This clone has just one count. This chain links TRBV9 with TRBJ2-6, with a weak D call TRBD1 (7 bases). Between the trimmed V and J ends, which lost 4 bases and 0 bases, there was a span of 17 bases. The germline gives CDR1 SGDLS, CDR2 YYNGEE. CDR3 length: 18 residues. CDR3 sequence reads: CASSQNQQGGSGANVLTF. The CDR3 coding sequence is TGTGCCAGCAGCCAGAACCAGCAGGGGGGCTCTGGGGCCAACGTCCTGACTTTC.